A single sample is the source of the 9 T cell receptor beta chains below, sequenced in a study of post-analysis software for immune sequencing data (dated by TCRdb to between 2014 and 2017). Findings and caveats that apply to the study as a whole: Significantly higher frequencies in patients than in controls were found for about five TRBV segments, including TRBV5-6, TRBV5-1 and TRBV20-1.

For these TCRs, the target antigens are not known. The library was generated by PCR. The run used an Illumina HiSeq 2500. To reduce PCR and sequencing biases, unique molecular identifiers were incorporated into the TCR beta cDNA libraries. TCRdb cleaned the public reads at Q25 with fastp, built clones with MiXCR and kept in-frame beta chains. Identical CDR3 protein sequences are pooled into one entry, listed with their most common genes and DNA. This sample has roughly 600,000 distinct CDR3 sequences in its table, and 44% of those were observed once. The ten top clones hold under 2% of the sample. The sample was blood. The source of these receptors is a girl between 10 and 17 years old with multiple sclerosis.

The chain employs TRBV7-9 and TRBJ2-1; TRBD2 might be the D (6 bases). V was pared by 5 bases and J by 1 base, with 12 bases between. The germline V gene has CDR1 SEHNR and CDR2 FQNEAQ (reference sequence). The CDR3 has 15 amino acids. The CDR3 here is CASSPSGPSYNEQFF. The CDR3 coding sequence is TGTGCCAGCAGCCCGAGCGGGCCTTCCTACAATGAGCAGTTCTTC.

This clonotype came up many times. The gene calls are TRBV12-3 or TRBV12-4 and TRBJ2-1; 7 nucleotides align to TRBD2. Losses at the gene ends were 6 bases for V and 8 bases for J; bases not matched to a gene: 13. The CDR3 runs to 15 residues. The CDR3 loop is CASRLTSFGLHEQFF. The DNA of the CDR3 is TGTGCCAGCAGGTTGACTAGCTTTGGTTTGCATGAGCAGTTCTTC.

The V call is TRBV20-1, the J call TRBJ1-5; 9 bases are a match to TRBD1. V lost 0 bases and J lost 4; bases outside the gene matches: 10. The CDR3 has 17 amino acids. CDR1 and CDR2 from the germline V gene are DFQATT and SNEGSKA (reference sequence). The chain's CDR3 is CSARDRTGGEVNQPQHF. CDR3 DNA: TGCAGTGCTAGAGATCGAACAGGGGGCGAGGTGAATCAGCCCCAGCATTTT.

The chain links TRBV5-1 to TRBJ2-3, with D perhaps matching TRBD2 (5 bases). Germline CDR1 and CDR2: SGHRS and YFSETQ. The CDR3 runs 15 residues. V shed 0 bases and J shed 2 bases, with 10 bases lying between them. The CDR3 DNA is TGCGCCAGCAGCTTGGCGGACTCCATCACAGATACGCAGTATTTT. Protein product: CASSLADSITDTQYF.

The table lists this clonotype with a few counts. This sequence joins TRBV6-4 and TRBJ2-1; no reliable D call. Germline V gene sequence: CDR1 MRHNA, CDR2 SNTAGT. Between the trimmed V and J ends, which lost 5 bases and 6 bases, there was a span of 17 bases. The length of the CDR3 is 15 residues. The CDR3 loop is CASSYQQGAANEQFF. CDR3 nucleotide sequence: TGTGCCAGCAGTTATCAACAAGGCGCCGCCAATGAGCAGTTCTTC.

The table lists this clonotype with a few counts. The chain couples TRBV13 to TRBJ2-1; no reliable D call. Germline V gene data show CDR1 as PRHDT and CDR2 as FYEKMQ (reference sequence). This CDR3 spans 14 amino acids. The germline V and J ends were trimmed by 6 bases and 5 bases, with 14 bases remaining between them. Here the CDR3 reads CASSRPYLDNEQFF. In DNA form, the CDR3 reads TGTGCCAGCAGTAGGCCTTACCTAGACAATGAGCAGTTCTTC.

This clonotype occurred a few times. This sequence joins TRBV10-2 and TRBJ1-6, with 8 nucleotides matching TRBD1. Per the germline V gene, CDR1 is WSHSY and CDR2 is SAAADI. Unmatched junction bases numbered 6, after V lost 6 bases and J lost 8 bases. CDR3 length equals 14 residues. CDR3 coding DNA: TGCGCCAGCAGGGACAGGGTTGGGGATTCACCCCTCCACTTT. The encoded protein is CASRDRVGDSPLHF.

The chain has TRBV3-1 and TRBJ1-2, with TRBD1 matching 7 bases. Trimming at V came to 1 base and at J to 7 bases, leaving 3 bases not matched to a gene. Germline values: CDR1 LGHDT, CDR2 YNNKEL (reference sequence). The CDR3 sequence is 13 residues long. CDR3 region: CASSQVGQAGYTF. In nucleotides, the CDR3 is TGTGCCAGCAGCCAAGTAGGACAGGCTGGCTACACCTTC.

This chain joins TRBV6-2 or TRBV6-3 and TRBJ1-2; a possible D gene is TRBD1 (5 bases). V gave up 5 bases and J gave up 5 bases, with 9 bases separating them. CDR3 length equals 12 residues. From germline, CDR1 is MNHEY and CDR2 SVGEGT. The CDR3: CASSEGTYGYTF. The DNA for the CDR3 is TGTGCCAGCAGTGAAGGGACGTATGGCTACACCTTC.